These 19 T cell receptor beta chains were sequenced from one sample in a study of cytomegalovirus exposure and HLA in healthy donors. PCR involved 60 Vbeta and 13 Jbeta primers. The assay was immunoSEQ multiplex PCR, and TCRdb's table has in-frame clones only and misses some. The table records some 110,000 clones, 70% to 80% of them present only once. Sample: PBMCs. Source of these receptors: a man aged 30-40 years in good health and CMV-seropositive.

This chain connects TRBV19 to TRBJ2-3, with D uncertain. Between the trimmed V and J ends, which lost 4 bases and 3 bases, there was a span of 8 bases. Germline CDR1 LNHDA, CDR2 SQIVND (reference sequence). The CDR3 extends over 13 amino acids. The CDR3 is CASSSLGTDTQYF. Here the CDR3 DNA reads TGTGCCAGTAGTAGCCTAGGTACAGATACGCAGTATTTT.

V is TRBV7-8 and J is TRBJ1-4; D is perhaps TRBD1 (6 bases). The germline V gene has CDR1 SGHVS and CDR2 FQNEAQ. V was shortened by 0 bases and J by 1 base, with 12 bases between the two germline ends. This CDR3 is built from 17 residues. CDR3 loop: CASSLAQGMGTNEKLFF. DNA of the CDR3: TGTGCCAGCAGCTTAGCGCAGGGGATGGGAACTAATGAAAAACTGTTTTTT.

Worth noting for this clone: Sequence at one end of the junction differs from germline and may be a read error. The chain joins TRBV7-9 to TRBJ1-1; D might be TRBD1 (6 bases). The CDR3 covers 12 residues. Germline CDR1 reads SEHNR; CDR2 reads FQNEAQ (reference sequence). The CDR3 DNA follows: TGTTCCAGCAGCGGGGGCCGGGTGGTCGCTTTCTTT. This translates into CSSSGGRVVAFF.

V usage is TRBV18 and J usage is TRBJ2-7; 7 nucleotides align to TRBD1. With V trimmed by 0 bases and J by 2 bases, 7 bases remained unmatched. The CDR3 contains 16 residues. Germline CDR1 KGHSH, CDR2 LQKENI. CDR3 region: CASSPPSTGNAYEQYF. The CDR3 nucleotides are TGTGCCAGCTCACCACCGTCGACAGGGAATGCCTACGAGCAGTACTTC.

V is TRBV2 and J is TRBJ2-7, with D perhaps TRBD2 (7 bases). V was clipped by 4 bases and J by 4 bases, with 11 bases between them. This CDR3 is built from 13 residues. Germline lookup yields CDR1 SNHLY and CDR2 FYNNEI. The CDR3 DNA follows: TGTGCCAGCAGTGCGGGGGGCAGTTACGAGCAGTACTTC. Residues: CASSAGGSYEQYF.

As DNA, the CDR3 is TGCGCCAGCAGCCAAGATATTTTGCAGGTTTTGAGCTCTGGAAACACCATATATTTT. Translated: CASSQDILQVLSSGNTIYF. The rearrangement links TRBV4-3 to TRBJ1-3; D is unclear. The CDR3 contains 19 residues. The germline gives CDR1 LGHNA, CDR2 YSLEER. The V end was cut by 0 bases, the J end by 0 bases, with 18 bases between.

The rearrangement joins TRBV2 to TRBJ2-1; 10 positions match TRBD2. CDR1 SNHLY and CDR2 FYNNEI come from the germline V gene. Trimming took 6 bases from V and 10 from J; bases not matched to a gene: 3. There are 12 residues in the CDR3. CDR3 DNA sequence: TGTGCCAGCAGGGTAGCGGGAGGCGAGCAGTTCTTC. This codes for CASRVAGGEQFF.

This clone was picked up a small number of times. The chain is built from TRBV25-1 and TRBJ2-7, with 10 nucleotides matching TRBD1. After removal of 4 bases from V and 4 bases from J, the junction contained 10 bases not matched to a gene. Germline CDR1 reads MGHDK; CDR2 reads SYGVNS. There are 16 residues in the CDR3. The CDR3 sequence is CASSGTPGQGTYEQYF. The DNA for the CDR3 is TGTGCCAGCAGTGGGACGCCGGGACAGGGGACGTACGAGCAGTACTTC.

The J gene is TRBJ1-1, the V gene TRBV27; D is uncertain. CDR3 size: 14 residues. The germline gives CDR1 MNHEY, CDR2 SMNVEV (reference sequence). V dropped 8 bases and J dropped 0 bases, with 13 bases sitting between them. This CDR3 is CASRLSGMNTEAFF. CDR3 nucleotides: TGTGCCAGCCGACTGTCCGGGATGAACACTGAAGCTTTCTTT.

This rearrangement joins TRBV5-1 to TRBJ2-2, with D maybe TRBD2 (5 bases). Trimming stripped 0 bases from V and 0 bases from J, with 9 bases between. The CDR3 is 16 amino acids. Germline values: CDR1 SGHRS, CDR2 YFSETQ. CDR3 region: CASSLAGVANTGELFF. DNA of the CDR3: TGCGCCAGCAGCTTGGCCGGGGTTGCGAACACCGGGGAGCTGTTTTTT.

The V gene is TRBV7-9, the J gene TRBJ2-1, with TRBD2 identical over 7 bases. From germline, CDR1 is SEHNR and CDR2 FQNEAQ (reference sequence). V was pared by 4 bases and J by 4 bases, with 7 bases of the junction left unmatched. The CDR3 extends over 15 amino acids. CDR3 nucleotide sequence: TGTGCCAGCAGCTCCCCTAGCGGACCATACAATGAGCAGTTCTTC. Its translation is CASSSPSGPYNEQFF.

A single count supports this clone. The chain carries TRBV6-1 and TRBJ2-5; TRBD2 agrees at 10 bases. The DNA end is a closer match to TRBJ2-7, so the J assignment may be wrong. The CDR3 contains 15 residues. From germline, CDR1 is MNHNS and CDR2 SASEGT. The CDR3 DNA is TGTGCCAGCAGGTCATCGGGACTAGCGCACTACGAGCAGTACTTC. Its translation is CASRSSGLAHYEQYF.

The DNA of the CDR3 is TGCGCCAGCAGCTCCACATTGACCCAGGGGGCTGGGGCCAACGTCCTGACTTTC. It yields the protein CASSSTLTQGAGANVLTF. The J gene is TRBJ2-6, the V gene TRBV5-1; 7 bases align to TRBD1. This CDR3 spans 18 amino acids. Germline lookup yields CDR1 SGHRS and CDR2 YFSETQ. With 3 bases clipped from V and 2 bases from J, the junction kept 11 bases outside the gene matches.

This clone is a singleton in its sample. Other DNA sequences in the sample encode the same CDR3. The genes are TRBV9 and TRBJ1-1; 8 bases fit TRBD1. V was clipped by 2 bases and J by 2 bases; unmatched bases: 2. CDR1 is SGDLS and CDR2 is YYNGEE in the germline V gene. The CDR3 covers 14 residues. The CDR3 nucleotides are TGTGCCAGCAGCGTGACAGGGGCCAACACTGAAGCTTTCTTT. Its translation is CASSVTGANTEAFF.

The CDR3 nucleotides are TGTGCCAGCAGCAAACGACCGGGACAGGGAGAGACCCAGTACTTC. Protein product: CASSKRPGQGETQYF. The gene calls are TRBV4-2 and TRBJ2-5; 9 bases agree with TRBD1. V lost 5 bases and J lost 4; bases outside the gene matches: 8. The germline CDR1 and CDR2 sequences are LGHNA and YNFKEQ. The CDR3 extends over 15 amino acids.

The V call is TRBV6-1, the J call TRBJ2-7; D is possibly TRBD2 (6 bases). This CDR3 has 12 amino acids. Trimming cost V 8 bases and J 1 base, with 9 bases left between them. In germline, CDR1 is MNHNS, CDR2 SASEGT. Here the CDR3 reads CASGGTSYEQYF. The CDR3 DNA is TGTGCCAGCGGTGGGACTTCCTACGAGCAGTACTTC.

CDR3 DNA sequence: TGTGCCAGCAGTTACGGCACAGGGCTTCGAATTTCACCCCTCCACTTT. Translated: CASSYGTGLRISPLHF. The chain has TRBV6-6 and TRBJ1-6; TRBD1 is a possible D gene (6 bases). This CDR3 is built from 16 residues. Trimming took off 2 bases at V and 9 bases at J, with 17 bases between the two ends. Germline-derived CDR1 and CDR2 are MNHNY and SVGAGI (reference sequence).

J is TRBJ1-1 and V is TRBV5-1; possible D gene TRBD1, 6 bases. Germline values: CDR1 SGHRS, CDR2 YFSETQ. This CDR3 contains 16 residues. Trimming took off 0 bases at V and 3 bases at J, with 15 bases between the two ends. The CDR3 region is CASSLALDSVDTEAFF. CDR3 in DNA: TGCGCCAGCAGCTTGGCCCTGGACAGTGTGGACACTGAAGCTTTCTTT.

The chain is built from TRBV27 and TRBJ2-1; D perhaps matches TRBD1 (5 bases). V dropped 1 base and J dropped 0 bases, with 19 bases sitting between them. CDR1 is MNHEY, CDR2 SMNVEV, per germline (reference sequence). CDR3 length: 19 amino acids. CDR3 amino acids: CASSLWALQESYSYNEQFF. CDR3 sequence (DNA): TGTGCCAGCAGTTTATGGGCCCTACAGGAAAGTTACTCCTACAATGAGCAGTTCTTC.